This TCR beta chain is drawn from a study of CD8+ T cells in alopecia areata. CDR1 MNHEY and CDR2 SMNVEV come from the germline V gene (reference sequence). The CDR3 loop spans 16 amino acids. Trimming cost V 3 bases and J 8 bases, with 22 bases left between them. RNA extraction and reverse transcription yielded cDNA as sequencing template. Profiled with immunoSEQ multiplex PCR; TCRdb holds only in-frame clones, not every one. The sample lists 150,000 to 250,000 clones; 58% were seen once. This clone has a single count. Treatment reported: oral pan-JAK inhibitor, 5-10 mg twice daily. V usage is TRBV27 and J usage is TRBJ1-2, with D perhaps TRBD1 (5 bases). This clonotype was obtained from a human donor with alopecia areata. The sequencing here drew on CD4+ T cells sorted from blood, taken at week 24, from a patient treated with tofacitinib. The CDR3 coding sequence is TGTGCCAGCAGTTTGTCCCCAGGGCCAGGAGCCAAAGGCTACACCTTC. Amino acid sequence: CASSLSPGPGAKGYTF.